One T cell receptor (beta chain) is described in this entry. Its antigen is not known. This CDR3 is 11 amino acids long. The germline gives CDR1 KGHDR, CDR2 SFDVKD. Trimming took 3 bases from V and 3 from J, leaving 2 bases between them. These data are taken from a study of T cell repertoires in cytomegalovirus infection. Study observations and caveats: HLA-C-restricted CMV-specific TCR beta clonotypes prevailed in the ex vivo response.

TCRdb used MiXCR to reprocess the reads, holding one entry per CDR3 protein. The table includes roughly 760,000 distinct CDR3 sequences, under 40% detected once. The chain is built from TRBV24-1 and TRBJ2-7; D gene ambiguous. Source material: PBMCs. This sequence was found in a human donor in good health (CMV status not recorded). Some clones in this sample may be carry-over from other donors' samples. The CDR3 nucleotides read TGTGCCACCAGTGATGACTACGAGCAGTACTTC. Its translation: CATSDDYEQYF.